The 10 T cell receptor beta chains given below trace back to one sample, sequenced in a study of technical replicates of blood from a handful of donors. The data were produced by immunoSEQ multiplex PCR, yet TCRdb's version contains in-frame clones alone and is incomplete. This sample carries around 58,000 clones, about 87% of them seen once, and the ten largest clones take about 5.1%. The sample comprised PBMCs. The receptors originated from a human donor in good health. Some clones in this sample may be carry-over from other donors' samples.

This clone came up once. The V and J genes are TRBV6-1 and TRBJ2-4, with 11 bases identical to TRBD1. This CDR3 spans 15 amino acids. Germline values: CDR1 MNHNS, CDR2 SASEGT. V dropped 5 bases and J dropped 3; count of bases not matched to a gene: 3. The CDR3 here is CASSPGQGGKNIQYF. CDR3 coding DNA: TGTGCCAGCAGTCCGGGACAGGGGGGCAAAAACATTCAGTACTTC.

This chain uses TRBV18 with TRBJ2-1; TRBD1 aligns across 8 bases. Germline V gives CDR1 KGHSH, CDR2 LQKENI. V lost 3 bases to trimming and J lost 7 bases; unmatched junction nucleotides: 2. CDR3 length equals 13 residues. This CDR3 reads CASSPDRVNEQFF. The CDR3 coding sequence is TGTGCCAGCTCACCGGACAGGGTAAATGAGCAGTTCTTC. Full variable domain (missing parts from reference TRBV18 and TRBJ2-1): NAGVMQNPRHLVRRRGQEARLRCSPMKGHSHVYWYRQLPEEGLKFMVYLQKENIIDESGMPKERFSAEFPKEGPSILRIQQVVRGDSAAYFCASSPDRVNEQFFGPGTRLTVL.

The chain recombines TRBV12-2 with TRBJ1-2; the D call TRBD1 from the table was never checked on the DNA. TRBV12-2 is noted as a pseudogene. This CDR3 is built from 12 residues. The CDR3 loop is CASRPRQYGYTF. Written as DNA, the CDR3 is TGTGCAAGTCGCCCACGACAGTATGGCTACACCTTC.

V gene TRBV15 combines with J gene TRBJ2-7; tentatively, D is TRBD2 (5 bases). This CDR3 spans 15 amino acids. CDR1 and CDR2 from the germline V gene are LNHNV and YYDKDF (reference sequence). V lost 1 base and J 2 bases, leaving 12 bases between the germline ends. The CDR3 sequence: CATSRVGLSTYEQYF. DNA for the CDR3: TGTGCCACCAGCAGAGTAGGACTGAGTACCTACGAGCAGTACTTC.

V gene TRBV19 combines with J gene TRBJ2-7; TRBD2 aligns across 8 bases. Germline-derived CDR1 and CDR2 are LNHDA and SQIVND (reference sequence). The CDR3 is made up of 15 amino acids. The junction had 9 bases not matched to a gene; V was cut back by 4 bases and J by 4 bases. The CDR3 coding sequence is TGTGCCAGTAGTACGGCAATCGGGGGGGCGTACGAGCAGTACTTC. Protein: CASSTAIGGAYEQYF.

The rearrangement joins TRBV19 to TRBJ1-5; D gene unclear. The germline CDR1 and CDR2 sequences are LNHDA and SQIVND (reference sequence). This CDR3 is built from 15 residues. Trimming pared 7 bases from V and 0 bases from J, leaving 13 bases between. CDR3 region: CASTPQTYSNQPQHF. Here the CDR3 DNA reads TGTGCCAGTACCCCACAGACATATAGCAATCAGCCCCAGCATTTT.

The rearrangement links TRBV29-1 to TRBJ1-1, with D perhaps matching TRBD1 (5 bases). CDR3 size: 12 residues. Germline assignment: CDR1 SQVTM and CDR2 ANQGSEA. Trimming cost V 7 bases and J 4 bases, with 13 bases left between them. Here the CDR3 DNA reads TGCAGCGCACCAGGGAAGGGCACTGAAGCTTTCTTT. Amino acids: CSAPGKGTEAFF.

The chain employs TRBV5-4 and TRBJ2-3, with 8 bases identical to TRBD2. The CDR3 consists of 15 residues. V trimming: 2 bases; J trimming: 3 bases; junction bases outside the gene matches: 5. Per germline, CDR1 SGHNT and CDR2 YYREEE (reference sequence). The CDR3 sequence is CASSFREGRTDTQYF. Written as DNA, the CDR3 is TGTGCCAGCAGCTTCCGGGAGGGCCGGACAGATACGCAGTATTTT.

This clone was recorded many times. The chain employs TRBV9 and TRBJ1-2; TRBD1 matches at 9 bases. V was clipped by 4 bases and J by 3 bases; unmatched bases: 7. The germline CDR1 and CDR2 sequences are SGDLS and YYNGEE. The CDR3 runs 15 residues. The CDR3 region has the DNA TGTGCCAGCAGCCCCCTGACAGGGGGGTACTATGGCTACACCTTC. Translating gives CASSPLTGGYYGYTF.

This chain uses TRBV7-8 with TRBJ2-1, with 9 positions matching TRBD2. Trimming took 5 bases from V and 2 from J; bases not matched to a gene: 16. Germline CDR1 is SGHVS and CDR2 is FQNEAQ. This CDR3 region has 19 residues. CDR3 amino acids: CASSRAGGGGVWAYNEQFF. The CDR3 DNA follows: TGTGCCAGCAGCCGAGCTGGCGGGGGGGGTGTTTGGGCCTACAATGAGCAGTTCTTC.